The 23 T cell receptor beta chains given below trace back to one sample, sequenced in a study of cytomegalovirus exposure and HLA in healthy donors. Primers included in the PCR were 60 Vbeta and 13 Jbeta primers. Method: immunoSEQ multiplex PCR; TCRdb's copy keeps in-frame clones and lacks some. The sample yields some 150,000 clones, 82% seen once. Input material: PBMCs. All receptors come from a man in his thirties or forties in good health and CMV-seropositive.

This clone appeared once. The rearrangement joins TRBV4-3 to TRBJ2-1; TRBD1 agrees at 9 bases. Germline V gene data show CDR1 as LGHNA and CDR2 as YSLEER. The CDR3 contains 15 residues. Trimming removed 4 bases from V and 3 bases from J; junction bases left unmatched: 4. This CDR3 reads CASSLRDRVYNEQFF. The CDR3, as DNA: TGCGCCAGCAGCCTGCGGGACAGGGTCTACAATGAGCAGTTCTTC.

DNA of the CDR3: TGTGCCAGCAGTTTCCCGAATCAGCCCCAGCATTTT. Its translation is CASSFPNQPQHF. The chain uses TRBV27 and TRBJ1-5; D call uncertain. Trimming took off 3 bases at V and 4 bases at J, with 4 bases between the two ends. This CDR3 has 12 residues. The V gene's germline CDR1 is MNHEY and CDR2 SMNVEV (reference sequence).

V usage is TRBV5-4 and J usage is TRBJ2-3; no reliable D call. CDR3 length equals 15 residues. Between the trimmed V and J ends, which lost 0 bases and 1 base, there was a span of 9 bases. The germline gives CDR1 SGHNT, CDR2 YYREEE (reference sequence). CDR3 sequence: CASSLGPARTDTQYF. DNA for the CDR3: TGTGCCAGCAGCTTGGGTCCTGCGCGCACAGATACGCAGTATTTT.

This chain uses TRBV29-1 with TRBJ1-1; TRBD1 might be the D (6 bases). CDR1 and CDR2 from the germline V gene are SQVTM and ANQGSEA. The CDR3 extends over 15 amino acids. The V end was cut by 3 bases, the J end by 1 base, with 15 bases between. This chain's CDR3 is CSVEVWGTQNTEAFF. The CDR3 nucleotides are TGCAGCGTTGAGGTTTGGGGGACACAGAACACTGAAGCTTTCTTT.

The chain joins TRBV11-2 to TRBJ2-3; tentative D call: TRBD1 (5 bases). The CDR3 consists of 15 residues. Trimming pared 4 bases from V and 3 bases from J, leaving 14 bases between. CDR1 SGHAT and CDR2 FQNNGV come from the germline V gene. CDR3 sequence reads: CASSSPGSTTDTQYF. The CDR3 DNA is TGTGCCAGCAGCTCACCAGGGTCGACGACAGATACGCAGTATTTT.

CDR3 sequence reads: CASTVAGWDNEQFF. The CDR3 DNA reads TGCGCCAGCACGGTAGCGGGATGGGACAATGAGCAGTTCTTC. The V and J genes are TRBV5-1 and TRBJ2-1; 8 bases agree with TRBD2. V shed 6 bases, J shed 5 bases, and the junction held 7 bases outside the gene matches. CDR3 length: 14 residues. Germline CDR1 is SGHRS and CDR2 is YFSETQ. The full variable domain, completed using reference TRBV5-1 and TRBJ2-1, is KAGVTQTPRYLIKTRGQQVTLSCSPISGHRSVSWYQQTPGQGLQFLFEYFSETQRNKGNFPGRFSGRQFSNSRSEMNVSTLELGDSALYLCASTVAGWDNEQFFGPGTRLTVL.

The V and J genes are TRBV25-1 and TRBJ2-5; D not certain. V was shortened by 0 bases and J by 1 base, with 15 bases between the two germline ends. Germline V gene sequence: CDR1 MGHDK, CDR2 SYGVNS. There are 17 residues in the CDR3. This chain's CDR3 is CASSEYRENRSQETQYF. The CDR3 region has the DNA TGTGCCAGCAGTGAATATAGAGAAAACCGATCCCAAGAGACCCAGTACTTC.

In nucleotides, the CDR3 is TGTGCCAGCAGCCCAGGGGCTAGCGGGGTCAATGAGCAGTTCTTC. This translates into CASSPGASGVNEQFF. V is TRBV7-6 and J is TRBJ2-1; 9 positions match TRBD2. Germline assignment: CDR1 SGHVS and CDR2 FNYEAQ. Trimming cost V 5 bases and J 6 bases; bases outside gene matches: 8. The CDR3 loop spans 15 amino acids.

The V call is TRBV6-5, the J call TRBJ1-4; 7 bases agree with TRBD1. The CDR3 totals 14 residues. V gave up 6 bases and J gave up 7 bases; unmatched junction bases: 8. Per the germline V gene, CDR1 is MNHEY and CDR2 is SVGAGI. The CDR3: CASSSTGWGEKLFF. The CDR3 coding sequence is TGTGCCAGCAGCTCGACAGGGTGGGGTGAAAAACTGTTTTTT.

The chain combines TRBV30 with TRBJ2-2, with 15 bases identical to TRBD2. Germline loops: CDR1 GTSNPN, CDR2 SVGIG (reference sequence). The CDR3 runs to 15 residues. Trimming removed 8 bases from V and 5 bases from J; junction bases left unmatched: 6. This CDR3 reads CAVPGTSGRTGELFF. The CDR3 nucleotides are TGTGCCGTACCCGGGACTAGCGGGAGGACCGGGGAGCTGTTTTTT. Full variable domain (rest looked up from reference TRBV30 and TRBJ2-2): SQTIHQWPATLVQPVGSPLSLECTVEGTSNPNLYWYRQAAGRGLQLLFYSVGIGQISSEVPQNLSASRPQDRQFILSSKKLLLSDSGFYLCAVPGTSGRTGELFFGEGSRLTVL.

For the CDR3, the DNA is TGTGCCAGCAGTGTAGCCGGGACTAGCGGGGGATACTACGAGCAGTACTTC. It is translated as CASSVAGTSGGYYEQYF. V is TRBV28 and J is TRBJ2-7; 14 bases are shared with TRBD2. The CDR3 extends over 17 amino acids. After removal of 5 bases from V and 3 bases from J, the junction contained 9 bases not matched to a gene. Germline CDR1 MDHEN, CDR2 SYDVKM.

The chain couples TRBV29-1 to TRBJ1-3; tentative D call: TRBD1 (5 bases). In germline, CDR1 is SQVTM, CDR2 ANQGSEA. V was cut by 5 bases and J by 2 bases, with 10 bases left in between. The CDR3 runs to 13 residues. The CDR3 spells CSVPAGTGNTIYF. The CDR3 nucleotides are TGCAGCGTTCCCGCAGGGACTGGAAACACCATATATTTT.

This sequence joins TRBV4-1 and TRBJ1-4; 8 nucleotides align to TRBD1. This CDR3 region has 16 residues. Unmatched junction bases numbered 9, after V lost 4 bases and J lost 5 bases. Germline V gene data show CDR1 as MGHRA and CDR2 as YSYEKL. CDR3 nucleotides: TGCGCCAGCAGCCCTGCCGAGGGACAGGAGAATGAAAAACTGTTTTTT. As protein: CASSPAEGQENEKLFF.

Only a few counts were recorded for this clone. The V and J genes are TRBV19 and TRBJ2-1, with 7 nucleotides matching TRBD2. CDR1 is LNHDA, CDR2 SQIVND, per germline (reference sequence). This CDR3 has 14 residues. Trimming removed 1 base from V and 4 bases from J; junction bases left unmatched: 1. CDR3: CASSIGTSYNEQFF. CDR3 DNA sequence: TGTGCCAGTAGTATAGGGACTAGTTACAATGAGCAGTTCTTC.

The genes are TRBV11-2 and TRBJ1-2; the D gene is possibly TRBD1 (6 bases). CDR3 length equals 16 residues. Germline loops: CDR1 SGHAT, CDR2 FQNNGV. Trimming removed 5 bases at V and 6 bases at J, with 22 bases between. The CDR3, as DNA: TGTGCCAGCAGCACTAGTCTTACAGGGTATGTGGATGGCTACACCTTC. Its translation is CASSTSLTGYVDGYTF. Full variable domain (outside the CDR3, taken from reference TRBV11-2 and TRBJ1-2): EAGVAQSPRYKIIEKRQSVAFWCNPISGHATLYWYQQILGQGPKLLIQFQNNGVVDDSQLPKDRFSAERLKGVDSTLKIQPAKLEDSAVYLCASSTSLTGYVDGYTFGSGTRLTVV.

This sequence joins TRBV10-3 and TRBJ1-1; D unclear. CDR3 length: 17 residues. Germline lookup yields CDR1 ENHRY and CDR2 SYGVKD. Trimming removed 3 bases from V and 1 base from J, with 18 bases in between. This CDR3 is CAISDRQVGLSNTEAFF. Written as DNA, the CDR3 is TGTGCCATCAGTGACCGGCAGGTCGGCCTCTCGAACACTGAAGCTTTCTTT.

The V gene is TRBV19, the J gene TRBJ1-4; a weak D match, TRBD1 (5 bases). Germline CDR1 reads LNHDA; CDR2 reads SQIVND (reference sequence). This CDR3 region has 16 residues. V was clipped by 3 bases and J by 0 bases, with 11 bases between them. CDR3 in DNA: TGTGCCAGTAGTATTTTTGGAGGGGCAACTAATGAAAAACTGTTTTTT. This translates into CASSIFGGATNEKLFF.

To note about this clone: This same CDR3 is encoded by further DNA sequences in the sample. The genes are TRBV30 and TRBJ2-3; 7 bases are a match to TRBD2. Germline values: CDR1 GTSNPN, CDR2 SVGIG (reference sequence). The CDR3 has 14 amino acids. With V trimmed by 0 bases and J by 6 bases, 6 bases remained unmatched. Here the CDR3 reads CAWSVRDYHDTQYF. In nucleotides, the CDR3 is TGTGCCTGGAGTGTACGGGACTATCATGATACGCAGTATTTT.

The J gene is TRBJ2-2, the V gene TRBV28; 10 nucleotides line up with TRBD2. CDR1 MDHEN and CDR2 SYDVKM come from the germline V gene. This CDR3 has 17 amino acids. With 4 bases clipped from V and 7 bases from J, the junction kept 12 bases outside the gene matches. The CDR3 DNA sequence: TGTGCCAGCAGTTCTCCCAGCGGGAGGGCTCCATTCGGGGAGCTGTTTTTT. This sequence encodes CASSSPSGRAPFGELFF.

The V gene is TRBV5-8, the J gene TRBJ1-1; 7 positions match TRBD1. Germline CDR1 reads SGHTS; CDR2 reads YDEGEE. CDR3 length equals 15 residues. Trimming at V came to 1 base and at J to 4 bases, leaving 7 bases not matched to a gene. CDR3 loop: CASSLYRGFITEAFF. The DNA for the CDR3 is TGTGCCAGCAGCTTGTACAGGGGTTTTATCACTGAAGCTTTCTTT. Full variable domain (outside the CDR3, taken from reference TRBV5-8 and TRBJ1-1): EAGVTQSPTHLIKTRGQQATLRCSPISGHTSVYWYQQALGLGLQFLLWYDEGEERNRGNFPPRFSGRQFPNYSSELNVNALELEDSALYLCASSLYRGFITEAFFGQGTRLTVV.

The V call is TRBV5-1, the J call TRBJ1-2, with 8 bases aligning to TRBD1. Unmatched junction bases numbered 9, after V lost 7 bases and J lost 4 bases. Germline assignment: CDR1 SGHRS and CDR2 YFSETQ. The CDR3 consists of 14 residues. CDR3 DNA: TGCGCCAGCGAAAGCGGGACAGGTTCCTATGGCTACACCTTC. The encoded protein is CASESGTGSYGYTF. Full variable domain (rest looked up from reference TRBV5-1 and TRBJ1-2): KAGVTQTPRYLIKTRGQQVTLSCSPISGHRSVSWYQQTPGQGLQFLFEYFSETQRNKGNFPGRFSGRQFSNSRSEMNVSTLELGDSALYLCASESGTGSYGYTFGSGTRLTVV.

The chain recombines TRBV27 with TRBJ1-4; the D gene is possibly TRBD1 (5 bases). Germline V gives CDR1 MNHEY, CDR2 SMNVEV (reference sequence). The CDR3 totals 17 residues. V was cut by 5 bases and J by 0 bases, with 16 bases left in between. The CDR3 region is CASSVARQRATNEKLFF. DNA for the CDR3: TGTGCCAGCAGTGTAGCCCGACAGCGAGCAACTAATGAAAAACTGTTTTTT. The full variable domain, completed using reference TRBV27 and TRBJ1-4, is EAQVTQNPRYLITVTGKKLTVTCSQNMNHEYMSWYRQDPGLGLRQIYYSMNVEVTDKGDVPEGYKVSRKEKRNFPLILESPSPNQTSLYFCASSVARQRATNEKLFFGSGTQLSVL.

The V and J genes are TRBV5-1 and TRBJ2-5, with D perhaps TRBD2 (5 bases). Gene TRBJ2-7 matches the end of the DNA better, so the J call may be wrong. CDR1 and CDR2 (germline): SGHRS, YFSETQ. This CDR3 is 14 amino acids long. The CDR3 region is CASGPGLRSYEQYF. CDR3 coding DNA: TGCGCCAGCGGCCCGGGGTTAAGGTCCTACGAGCAGTACTTC.